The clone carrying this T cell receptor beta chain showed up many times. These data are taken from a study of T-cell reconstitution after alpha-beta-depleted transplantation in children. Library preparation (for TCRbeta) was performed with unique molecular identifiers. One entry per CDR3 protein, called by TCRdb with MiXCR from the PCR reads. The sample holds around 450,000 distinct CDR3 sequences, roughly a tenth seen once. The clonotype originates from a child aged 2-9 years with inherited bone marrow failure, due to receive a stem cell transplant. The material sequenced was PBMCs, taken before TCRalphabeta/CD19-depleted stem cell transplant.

CDR3 sequence (DNA): TGTGCCAGCAGTTTAGTCAGGAGGGGCCAAGAGACCCAGTACTTC. This translates into CASSLVRRGQETQYF. The chain is built from TRBV12-3 or TRBV12-4 and TRBJ2-5, with a possible D match to TRBD2 (6 bases). The CDR3 spans 15 residues. Trimming removed 1 base at V and 1 base at J, with 10 bases between.